The clone carrying this T cell receptor beta chain has ten or more counts. Its antigen is currently unknown. The data originate from a study of T cells in Graves' hyperthyroidism and ophthalmopathy. Study conclusions and caveats: Ophthalmopathy prediction by the model preceded onset by a median about 6.5 months.

Germline V CDR1 and CDR2: MNHNS, SASEGT. V was cut by 7 bases and J by 4 bases, with 11 bases left in between. The CDR3 consists of 13 residues. Amplification of TCR beta CDR3 regions used RNA as the template. HTBI primers were employed in a first-round RT-PCR of the TCR CDR3. MiXCR, run by TCRdb on the multiplex PCR reads, gives a single entry per CDR3 protein. The profile covers roughly 600,000 distinct CDR3 sequences, with around 13% appearing a single time and approximately 12% taken by the ten largest. This chain joins TRBV6-1 and TRBJ1-5; D possibly corresponds to TRBD1 (6 bases). The origin of this receptor is a woman aged 50 to 60 with Graves' ophthalmopathy. Sequenced sample: blood. The CDR3 region has the DNA TGTGCCAGCACCCGGGACACAAATCAGCCCCAGCATTTT. Translation: CASTRDTNQPQHF.